In this sample, the clone carrying this T cell receptor beta chain turned up once. In TCRdb, the 5' RACE reads were re-called with MiXCR into one record per CDR3 protein. Of around 500,000 distinct CDR3 sequences in the sample, around a fifth are singletons; the top ten hold about 17%. This specimen belongs to a study of T cells after yellow fever vaccination. The CDR3 spans 15 residues. Trimming removed 1 base from V and 7 bases from J, with 16 bases in between. The germline V gene encodes CDR1 SGHTA and CDR2 FQGNSA. The V gene is TRBV7-2, the J gene TRBJ2-5; maybe TRBD1 (5 bases). Sequenced here: PBMCs, sampled roughly 20 days after the first yellow fever vaccination. This sequence originates from a man younger than 30 who received the YFV17D yellow fever vaccine. Here the CDR3 reads CASSLGDSAVVTQYF. Written as DNA, the CDR3 is TGTGCCAGCAGCTTAGGTGACAGCGCGGTAGTGACCCAGTACTTC.